The source of this T cell receptor beta chain is a study of blood T cell repertoires in COVID-19. Study at large: COVID-19 samples from acute and convalescent phases originated in the United States, Italy and Spain. From T cells, B-cell-depleted T cells, or PBMCs came the material, which was cDNA or gDNA.

In the source study's methods: Estimation of nucleated cell counts was performed using reference gene primer amplification. Method: immunoSEQ multiplex PCR; TCRdb's copy keeps in-frame clones and lacks some. The V and J calls and clone size come from that table; D and trimming were worked out from the DNA. The repertoire holds hundreds of thousands of clones, approximately 83% seen once, with around 2.1% in the top ten. V was pared by 3 bases and J by 4 bases, with 12 bases between. This CDR3 region has 14 residues. CDR1 and CDR2 (germline): SGHTA, FQGNSA. The sample was peripheral blood. This receptor was obtained from a woman aged 25-40 years who had recovered from COVID-19. The rearrangement joins TRBV7-2 to TRBJ1-1; D call uncertain. For the CDR3, the DNA is TGTGCCAGCAGCTTCCGGAGGGCCGGCACTGAAGCTTTCTTT. As protein: CASSFRRAGTEAFF.